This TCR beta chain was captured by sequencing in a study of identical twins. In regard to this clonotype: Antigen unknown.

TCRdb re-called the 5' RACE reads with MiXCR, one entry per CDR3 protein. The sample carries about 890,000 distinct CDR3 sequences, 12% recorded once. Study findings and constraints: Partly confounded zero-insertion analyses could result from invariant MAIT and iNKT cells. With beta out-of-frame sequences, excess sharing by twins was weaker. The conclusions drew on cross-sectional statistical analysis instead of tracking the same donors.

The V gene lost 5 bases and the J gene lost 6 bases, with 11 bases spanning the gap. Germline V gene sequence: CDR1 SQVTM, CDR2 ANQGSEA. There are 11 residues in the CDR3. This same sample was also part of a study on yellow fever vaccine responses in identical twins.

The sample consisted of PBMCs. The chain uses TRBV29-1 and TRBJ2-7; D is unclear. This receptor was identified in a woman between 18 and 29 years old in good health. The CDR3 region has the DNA TGCAGCGTTACACGCTCAGGCGAGCAGTACTTC. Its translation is CSVTRSGEQYF.